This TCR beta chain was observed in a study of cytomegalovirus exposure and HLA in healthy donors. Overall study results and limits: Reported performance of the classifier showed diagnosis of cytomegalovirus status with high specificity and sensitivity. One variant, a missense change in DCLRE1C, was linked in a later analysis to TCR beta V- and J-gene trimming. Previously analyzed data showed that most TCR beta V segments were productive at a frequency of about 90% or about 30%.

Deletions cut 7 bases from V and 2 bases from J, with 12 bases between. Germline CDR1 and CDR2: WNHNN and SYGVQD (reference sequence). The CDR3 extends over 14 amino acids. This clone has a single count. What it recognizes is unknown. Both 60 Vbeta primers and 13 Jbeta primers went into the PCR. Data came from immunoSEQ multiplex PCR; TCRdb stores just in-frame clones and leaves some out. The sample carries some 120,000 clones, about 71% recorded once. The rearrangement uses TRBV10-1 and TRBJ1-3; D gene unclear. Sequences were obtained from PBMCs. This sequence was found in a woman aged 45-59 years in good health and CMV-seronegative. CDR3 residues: CASTVRVPGNTIYF. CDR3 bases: TGCGCCAGCACCGTCCGCGTTCCTGGAAACACCATATATTTT.